The subject of this entry is one TCR beta chain. The method was immunoSEQ multiplex PCR; TCRdb's version includes in-frame clones alone and lacks a portion of them. This sample carries just over 95,000 clones, approximately 94% of them seen once, and the ten largest clones take roughly 0.23%. CDR3 length equals 16 residues. The germline gives CDR1 LGHNA, CDR2 YNFKEQ. V shed 0 bases, J shed 3 bases, and the junction held 2 bases outside the gene matches. These data come from a study of technical replicates of blood from a handful of donors. Sequenced material: T cells isolated from PBMCs. The TCR was taken from a human donor in good health. The chain has TRBV4-2 and TRBJ2-5; 12 bases align to TRBD2. The CDR3 DNA is TGTGCCAGCAGCCAAGAGGCTAGCGGGGGGGAAGAGACCCAGTACTTC. Protein sequence: CASSQEASGGEETQYF.